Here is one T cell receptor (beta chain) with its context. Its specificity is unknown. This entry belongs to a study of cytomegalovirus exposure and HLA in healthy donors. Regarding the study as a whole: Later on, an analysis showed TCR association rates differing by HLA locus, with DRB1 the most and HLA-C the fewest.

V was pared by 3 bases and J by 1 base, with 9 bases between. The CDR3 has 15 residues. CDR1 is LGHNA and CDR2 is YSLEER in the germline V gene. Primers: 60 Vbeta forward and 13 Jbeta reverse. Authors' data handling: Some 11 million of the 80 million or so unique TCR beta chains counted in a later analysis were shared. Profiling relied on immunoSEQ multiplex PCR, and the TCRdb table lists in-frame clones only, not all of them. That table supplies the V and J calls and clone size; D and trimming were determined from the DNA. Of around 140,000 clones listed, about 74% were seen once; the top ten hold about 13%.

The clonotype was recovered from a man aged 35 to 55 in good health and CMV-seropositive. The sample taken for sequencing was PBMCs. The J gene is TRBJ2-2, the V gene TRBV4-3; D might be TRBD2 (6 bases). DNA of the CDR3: TGCGCCAGCAGCCACAGACTAGAGAACACCGGGGAGCTGTTTTTT. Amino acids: CASSHRLENTGELFF.